This is a list of T cell receptor beta chains from one sample in a study of blood T cell repertoires in COVID-19. The data were produced by immunoSEQ multiplex PCR, yet TCRdb's version contains in-frame clones alone and is incomplete. The sample consists of almost 65,000 clones, about 90% of them appearing once. Sequencing was done on a sample of peripheral blood. These receptors were obtained from a woman aged 55-70 years with COVID-19, enrolled during active disease. The CDR3 runs from the conserved cysteine through the conserved F or W. The order of the fields is J gene, V gene, clone size, D gene, CDR3 protein, CDR3 DNA. A D gene is named only where the DNA matches it firmly. Expanded clones get a size class; other rows say once, few or many, or leave the size out.

j_gene: TRBJ2-2
v_gene: TRBV11-3
abundance: -
d_gene: -
CDR3aa: CASSDIWNTGELFF
CDR3nt: TGTGCCAGCAGTGACATTTGGAACACCGGGGAGCTGTTTTTT

j_gene: TRBJ2-1
v_gene: TRBV4-3
abundance: -
d_gene: TRBD2
CDR3aa: CASSQDVLRENEQFF
CDR3nt: TGCGCCAGCAGCCAAGATGTATTGCGGGAGAATGAGCAGTTCTTC

j_gene: TRBJ1-5
v_gene: TRBV7-2
abundance: many
d_gene: -
CDR3aa: CASSLGEPPQHF
CDR3nt: TGTGCCAGCAGCTTAGGCGAGCCGCCCCAGCATTTT

j_gene: TRBJ2-1
v_gene: TRBV6-2/TRBV6-3
abundance: once
d_gene: TRBD2
CDR3aa: CASSLAGADYNEQFF
CDR3nt: TGTGCCAGCAGTCTAGCGGGGGCGGATTACAATGAGCAGTTCTTC

j_gene: TRBJ2-7
v_gene: TRBV7-2
abundance: -
d_gene: -
CDR3aa: CASSLMSEQYF
CDR3nt: TGTGCCAGCAGCCTTATGTCTGAGCAGTACTTC

j_gene: TRBJ2-3
v_gene: TRBV27
abundance: -
d_gene: -
CDR3aa: CASSFEVTDFTDTQYF
CDR3nt: TGTGCCAGCAGTTTTGAGGTGACAGACTTCACAGATACGCAGTATTTT

j_gene: TRBJ2-3
v_gene: TRBV5-1
abundance: -
d_gene: -
CDR3aa: CASSPGDADTQYF
CDR3nt: TGCGCCAGCAGCCCGGGGGACGCAGATACGCAGTATTTT

j_gene: TRBJ2-6
v_gene: TRBV19
abundance: -
d_gene: -
CDR3aa: CASSIPQGLPGGANVLTF
CDR3nt: TGTGCCAGTAGTATACCCCAGGGTCTCCCTGGGGGGGCCAACGTCCTGACTTTC

j_gene: TRBJ2-1
v_gene: TRBV27
abundance: -
d_gene: TRBD2
CDR3aa: CASSFGTSGRIAIEQFF
CDR3nt: TGTGCCAGCAGTTTCGGGACTAGCGGGAGGATCGCGATCGAGCAGTTCTTC

j_gene: TRBJ1-3
v_gene: TRBV18
abundance: -
d_gene: -
CDR3aa: CASSQTSGNTIYF
CDR3nt: TGTGCCAGCTCACAGACATCAGGAAACACCATATATTTT

j_gene: TRBJ1-2
v_gene: TRBV10-3
abundance: -
d_gene: TRBD1
CDR3aa: CAIRDRGYYGYTF
CDR3nt: TGTGCCATCAGGGACAGGGGTTACTATGGCTACACCTTC

j_gene: TRBJ1-2
v_gene: TRBV2
abundance: -
d_gene: -
CDR3aa: CASTDRFDGYTF
CDR3nt: TGTGCCAGCACAGACAGGTTTGATGGCTACACCTTC

j_gene: TRBJ1-1
v_gene: TRBV3-1/TRBV3-2
abundance: few
d_gene: -
CDR3aa: CASSQDGGEFEAFF
CDR3nt: TGTGCCAGCAGCCAAGATGGGGGGGAATTTGAAGCTTTCTTT

j_gene: TRBJ1-5
v_gene: TRBV6-5
abundance: -
d_gene: -
CDR3aa: CASSLRGNQPQHF
CDR3nt: TGTGCCAGCAGCCTCCGGGGCAATCAGCCCCAGCATTTT

j_gene: TRBJ2-6
v_gene: TRBV28
abundance: -
d_gene: TRBD1
CDR3aa: CASSLIGTDFSGANVLTF
CDR3nt: TGTGCCAGCAGTTTAATTGGGACAGACTTCTCTGGGGCCAACGTCCTGACTTTC

j_gene: TRBJ2-5
v_gene: TRBV7-9
abundance: once
d_gene: -
CDR3aa: CASSGTASQETQYF
CDR3nt: TGTGCCAGCAGCGGAACAGCTTCACAAGAGACCCAGTACTTC

j_gene: TRBJ2-7
v_gene: TRBV3-1/TRBV3-2
abundance: -
d_gene: -
CDR3aa: CASSQVDGGEQYF
CDR3nt: TGTGCCAGCAGCCAAGTGGACGGGGGCGAGCAGTACTTC

j_gene: TRBJ1-4
v_gene: TRBV7-8
abundance: -
d_gene: -
CDR3aa: CASSPLEMSAREKLFF
CDR3nt: TGTGCCAGCAGCCCGCTTGAGATGTCTGCTCGGGAAAAACTGTTTTTT

j_gene: TRBJ2-1
v_gene: TRBV9
abundance: -
d_gene: TRBD2
CDR3aa: CASSTSLAGAYNEQFF
CDR3nt: TGTGCCAGCAGCACCTCCCTAGCGGGGGCATACAATGAGCAGTTCTTC

j_gene: TRBJ2-3
v_gene: TRBV6-5
abundance: -
d_gene: -
CDR3aa: CATRSNTDTQYF
CDR3nt: TGTGCCACCCGGAGCAACACAGATACGCAGTATTTT

j_gene: TRBJ1-3
v_gene: TRBV7-9
abundance: -
d_gene: -
CDR3aa: CASSPGGSGNTIYF
CDR3nt: TGTGCCAGCAGCCCCGGGGGCTCTGGAAACACCATATATTTT

j_gene: TRBJ2-1
v_gene: TRBV5-4
abundance: once
d_gene: TRBD2
CDR3aa: CASSQNGLAGAFSYNEQFF
CDR3nt: TGTGCCAGCAGCCAAAATGGACTAGCGGGTGCCTTCTCCTACAATGAGCAGTTCTTC

j_gene: TRBJ2-1
v_gene: TRBV10-3
abundance: -
d_gene: TRBD2
CDR3aa: CAISSGTSEEQFF
CDR3nt: TGTGCCATCAGCTCCGGGACTAGCGAAGAGCAGTTCTTC

j_gene: TRBJ2-2
v_gene: TRBV10-3
abundance: once
d_gene: -
CDR3aa: CAIRGGTGELFF
CDR3nt: TGTGCCATCCGAGGTGGGACCGGGGAGCTGTTTTTT

j_gene: TRBJ2-1
v_gene: TRBV18
abundance: -
d_gene: TRBD2
CDR3aa: CASSPPGLGSSEQFF
CDR3nt: TGTGCCAGCTCACCACCGGGACTAGGGTCAAGTGAGCAGTTCTTC

j_gene: TRBJ1-6
v_gene: TRBV7-9
abundance: many
d_gene: TRBD1
CDR3aa: CASSSPDRNNSPLHF
CDR3nt: TGTGCCAGCAGCTCCCCGGACAGGAACAATTCACCCCTCCACTTT

j_gene: TRBJ2-1
v_gene: TRBV27
abundance: once
d_gene: TRBD2
CDR3aa: CASRASGSLYNEQFF
CDR3nt: TGTGCCAGCAGGGCTAGCGGGAGCCTCTACAATGAGCAGTTCTTC

j_gene: TRBJ1-6
v_gene: TRBV3-1/TRBV3-2
abundance: -
d_gene: -
CDR3aa: CASSQFVPSSYNSPLHF
CDR3nt: TGTGCCAGCAGCCAGTTCGTTCCGAGCTCCTATAATTCACCCCTCCACTTT

j_gene: TRBJ2-3
v_gene: TRBV19
abundance: -
d_gene: TRBD2
CDR3aa: CASNPSGKGTDTQYF
CDR3nt: TGTGCCAGTAACCCTAGCGGGAAGGGGACAGATACGCAGTATTTT

j_gene: TRBJ2-3
v_gene: TRBV10-3
abundance: -
d_gene: TRBD2
CDR3aa: CAISGPTSGGGGTDTQYF
CDR3nt: TGTGCCATCAGTGGACCGACTAGCGGGGGCGGAGGCACAGATACGCAGTATTTT

j_gene: TRBJ1-2
v_gene: TRBV7-8
abundance: -
d_gene: -
CDR3aa: CASSLASGSLLTNYGYTF
CDR3nt: TGTGCCAGCAGCCTAGCGTCTGGGTCTTTACTAACTAACTATGGCTACACCTTC

j_gene: TRBJ2-2
v_gene: TRBV6-1
abundance: once
d_gene: -
CDR3aa: CASSERLSTGELFF
CDR3nt: TGTGCCAGCAGTGAACGACTCAGTACCGGGGAGCTGTTTTTT

j_gene: TRBJ2-1
v_gene: TRBV2
abundance: -
d_gene: -
CDR3aa: CASRNDMGRGFYNEQFF
CDR3nt: TGTGCCAGCAGGAACGATATGGGTCGGGGGTTCTACAATGAGCAGTTCTTC

j_gene: TRBJ2-4
v_gene: TRBV6-5
abundance: -
d_gene: TRBD1
CDR3aa: CASTWDRGAKNIQYF
CDR3nt: TGTGCCAGCACCTGGGACAGGGGGGCCAAAAACATTCAGTACTTC

j_gene: TRBJ1-2
v_gene: TRBV18
abundance: -
d_gene: -
CDR3aa: CASSQVDSGGYTF
CDR3nt: TGTGCCAGCTCGCAGGTGGATTCGGGAGGCTACACCTTC

j_gene: TRBJ1-4
v_gene: TRBV19
abundance: -
d_gene: -
CDR3aa: CASSMSGGHEKLFF
CDR3nt: TGTGCCAGTAGTATGAGCGGGGGTCACGAAAAACTGTTTTTT

j_gene: TRBJ1-5
v_gene: TRBV6-5
abundance: -
d_gene: -
CDR3aa: CASSSDLGEGQPQHF
CDR3nt: TGTGCCAGCAGTTCGGACCTGGGCGAGGGTCAGCCCCAGCATTTT